Given below is one T cell receptor (beta chain) in context. The antigen is not known. This specimen belongs to a study of T cell repertoires in cytomegalovirus infection. TCRdb reanalysed the reads using MiXCR and keeps one entry per CDR3 protein. Counted here are approximately 390,000 distinct CDR3 sequences, approximately 30% occurring once; the ten biggest clones make up approximately 15%. Germline CDR1 reads MNHEY; CDR2 reads SVGEGT. Trimming took off 2 bases at V and 5 bases at J, with 7 bases between the two ends. CDR3 size: 13 residues. Sequences were derived from cultured PBMCs, sampled from culture after CMV antigen stimulation. The clonotype originates from a human donor in good health (CMV status not recorded). Some clones in this sample may be carry-over from other donors' samples. This chain joins TRBV6-2 or TRBV6-3 and TRBJ1-5; D is unclear. CDR3 region: CASSYRVHQPQHF. The CDR3 coding sequence is TGTGCCAGCAGTTACAGGGTCCATCAGCCCCAGCATTTT.